The 25 T cell receptor beta chains given below trace back to one sample, sequenced in a study of cytomegalovirus exposure and HLA in healthy donors. The PCR made use of 60 Vbeta and 13 Jbeta primers. Clones were read by immunoSEQ multiplex PCR, and TCRdb kept only the in-frame ones, dropping some. The sample includes fewer than 75,000 clones. Sequenced sample: PBMCs. These receptors originate from a boy aged 5-17 years in good health and CMV-seronegative.

V gene TRBV9 combines with J gene TRBJ2-1; D is possibly TRBD2 (5 bases). The CDR3 spans 15 residues. Germline V CDR1 and CDR2: SGDLS, YYNGEE. The germline V and J ends were trimmed by 0 bases and 3 bases, with 10 bases remaining between them. The CDR3, as DNA: TGTGCCAGCAGCGTAGCCCGGGGAATCTACAATGAGCAGTTCTTC. Translating gives CASSVARGIYNEQFF. The whole variable domain, remainder taken from reference TRBV9 and TRBJ2-1, is DSGVTQTPKHLITATGQRVTLRCSPRSGDLSVYWYQQSLDQGLQFLIQYYNGEERAKGNILERFSAQQFPDLHSELNLSSLELGDSALYFCASSVARGIYNEQFFGPGTRLTVL.

V gene TRBV30 combines with J gene TRBJ1-5; D is unclear. V lost 2 bases to trimming and J lost 4 bases, with 9 bases between them. From germline, CDR1 is GTSNPN and CDR2 SVGIG (reference sequence). The CDR3 spans 13 residues. The DNA of the CDR3 is TGTGCCTGGAGTAAGCAGACAAATCAGCCCCAGCATTTT. Residues: CAWSKQTNQPQHF.

The V gene is TRBV6-5, the J gene TRBJ1-4; TRBD1 aligns across 7 bases. The CDR3 is 14 amino acids. From germline, CDR1 is MNHEY and CDR2 SVGAGI. V shed 0 bases and J 7 bases; nucleotides not matched to a gene: 2. For the CDR3, the DNA is TGTGCCAGCAGTTACTCCCAGGGGGGTGAAAAACTGTTTTTT. It translates to CASSYSQGGEKLFF.

The chain links TRBV29-1 to TRBJ1-1; TRBD1 is a possible D gene (5 bases). CDR1 SQVTM and CDR2 ANQGSEA come from the germline V gene. The CDR3 is made up of 13 amino acids. V was shortened by 1 base and J by 1 base, with 7 bases between the two germline ends. CDR3 sequence reads: CSVEGRANTEAFF. The CDR3 bases are TGCAGCGTTGAAGGCAGGGCGAACACTGAAGCTTTCTTT. Based on the CDR3 plus reference TRBV29-1 and TRBJ1-1, the full variable domain is SAVISQKPSRDICQRGTSLTIQCQVDSQVTMMFWYRQQPGQSLTLIATANQGSEATYESGFVIDKFPISRPNLTFSTLTVSNMSPEDSSIYLCSVEGRANTEAFFGQGTRLTVV.

V usage is TRBV18 and J usage is TRBJ2-3, with 7 nucleotides matching TRBD2. In germline, CDR1 is KGHSH, CDR2 LQKENI. V lost 4 bases and J lost 1; bases outside the gene matches: 8. The CDR3 length is 16 residues. CDR3 residues: CASSLQNRGGTDTQYF. CDR3 in DNA: TGTGCCAGCTCACTACAGAATCGGGGGGGCACAGATACGCAGTATTTT.

Details on this clone: The junction differs from germline at one of its ends, possibly a read error. V gene TRBV15 combines with J gene TRBJ1-2; maybe TRBD1 (5 bases). The CDR3 sequence is 16 residues long. CDR1 and CDR2 from the germline V gene are LNHNV and YYDKDF (reference sequence). The CDR3 spells CATSSHTTASNYSYTF. CDR3 DNA: TGTGCCACCAGCAGCCATACGACAGCATCTAACTATAGCTACACCTTC.

The V gene is TRBV9, the J gene TRBJ1-1; the D gene is possibly TRBD1 (6 bases). The CDR3 is 14 residues long. Trimming stripped 5 bases from V and 3 bases from J, with 14 bases between. The germline gives CDR1 SGDLS, CDR2 YYNGEE. CDR3: CASSAQGIDTEAFF. CDR3 coding DNA: TGTGCCAGCAGTGCCCAGGGGATAGACACTGAAGCTTTCTTT.

The chain uses TRBV7-9 and TRBJ2-7; 9 positions match TRBD1. J gave up 6 bases and V 3 bases, and 9 bases lay outside the gene matches. The length of the CDR3 is 15 residues. CDR1 and CDR2 from the germline V gene are SEHNR and FQNEAQ (reference sequence). This chain's CDR3 is CASSFRPGTGPEQYF. CDR3 DNA: TGTGCCAGCAGCTTCCGTCCCGGGACAGGGCCCGAGCAGTACTTC.

This chain uses TRBV27 with TRBJ2-7; 7 nucleotides align to TRBD1. CDR3 size: 14 residues. Losses at the gene ends were 3 bases for V and 0 bases for J; bases not matched to a gene: 2. The germline gives CDR1 MNHEY, CDR2 SMNVEV (reference sequence). The CDR3 sequence is CASSFGTASYEQYF. CDR3 sequence (DNA): TGTGCCAGCAGTTTCGGGACAGCCTCCTACGAGCAGTACTTC.

The genes are TRBV11-2 and TRBJ1-2; unclear D gene. Germline V gene sequence: CDR1 SGHAT, CDR2 FQNNGV. CDR3 length: 12 residues. V gave up 0 bases and J gave up 8 bases, with 7 bases separating them. The CDR3, as DNA: TGTGCCAGCAGCTTAGAGTCGAGCGGCTACACCTTC. Its protein product is CASSLESSGYTF.

This chain connects TRBV5-1 to TRBJ1-1, with a weak D call TRBD1 (5 bases). The V end lost 1 base, the J end lost 0 bases, and 13 bases lay between the germline ends. Germline V lookup: CDR1 SGHRS, CDR2 YFSETQ. The CDR3 length is 16 residues. The DNA of the CDR3 is TGCGCCAGCAGCTTGTACGCAGGGATCATGAACACTGAAGCTTTCTTT. Protein: CASSLYAGIMNTEAFF.

J is TRBJ1-1 and V is TRBV2; 10 bases agree with TRBD1. The CDR3 is made up of 14 amino acids. V was pared by 3 bases and J by 5 bases, with 3 bases of the junction left unmatched. Germline CDR1 and CDR2: SNHLY and FYNNEI. The CDR3 DNA sequence: TGTGCCAGCAGTGAGGACAGGGGGGGGACTGAAGCTTTCTTT. Translation gives CASSEDRGGTEAFF.

This chain uses TRBV29-1 with TRBJ2-2; no firm D call. Trimming stripped 0 bases from V and 6 bases from J, with 8 bases between. Germline V gives CDR1 SQVTM, CDR2 ANQGSEA. This CDR3 is built from 13 residues. CDR3 nucleotides: TGCAGCGTTGAAGAGGCAGGTCCCGGGGAGCTGTTTTTT. It encodes CSVEEAGPGELFF.

CDR3 nucleotides: TGCGCCAGCAGCCAGTTGGAAGCGGGACCAAGTGGCTACACCTTC. It yields the protein CASSQLEAGPSGYTF. V usage is TRBV4-1 and J usage is TRBJ1-2, with D perhaps TRBD1 (5 bases). Germline CDR1 MGHRA, CDR2 YSYEKL. The germline V and J ends were trimmed by 3 bases and 7 bases, with 18 bases remaining between them. CDR3 length: 15 residues.

The J gene is TRBJ2-1, the V gene TRBV9, with a weak D call TRBD2 (5 bases). Trimming took 4 bases from V and 0 from J, leaving 14 bases between them. The CDR3 is made up of 16 amino acids. The germline V gene has CDR1 SGDLS and CDR2 YYNGEE. DNA for the CDR3: TGTGCCAGCAGCCCCGACTATACCGCCTCCTACAATGAGCAGTTCTTC. Protein product: CASSPDYTASYNEQFF.

The V call is TRBV6-1, the J call TRBJ2-5; weak D call: TRBD1 (6 bases). Germline CDR1 and CDR2: MNHNS and SASEGT. Trimming shortened V by 8 bases and J by 1 base, and 14 bases separated the two germline ends. The CDR3 has 14 residues. The CDR3 bases are TGTGCCAGCGGACCTTCAGGGGCCCAAGAGACCCAGTACTTC. Translated, it gives CASGPSGAQETQYF.

V is TRBV30 and J is TRBJ1-1; 7 positions agree with TRBD1. The CDR3 totals 13 residues. V was pared by 7 bases and J by 0 bases, with 5 bases of the junction left unmatched. CDR1 is GTSNPN and CDR2 is SVGIG in the germline V gene (reference sequence). CDR3 sequence reads: CAFTGQLNTEAFF. CDR3 coding DNA: TGTGCCTTCACGGGACAGTTGAACACTGAAGCTTTCTTT.

The chain joins TRBV10-2 to TRBJ2-7; the D is unclear. Trimming took off 6 bases at V and 0 bases at J, with 12 bases between the two ends. There are 14 residues in the CDR3. CDR1 is WSHSY, CDR2 SAAADI, per germline. CDR3 DNA: TGCGCCAGCAGGCCAGAAACGCTCTCCTACGAGCAGTACTTC. It yields the protein CASRPETLSYEQYF.

The chain couples TRBV19 to TRBJ2-1; 12 bases fit TRBD2. This CDR3 is 19 amino acids long. Germline lookup yields CDR1 LNHDA and CDR2 SQIVND (reference sequence). The V gene end was trimmed by 5 bases and the J gene end by 1 base; junction bases not matched to a gene: 12. The CDR3 sequence: CASSPRTSGIQGSYNEQFF. Here the CDR3 DNA reads TGTGCCAGTAGTCCCAGGACTAGCGGGATTCAAGGGTCCTACAATGAGCAGTTCTTC.

This chain links TRBV5-1 with TRBJ2-5, with 12 bases fitting TRBD1. Germline CDR1 reads SGHRS; CDR2 reads YFSETQ. V trimming: 0 bases; J trimming: 5 bases; junction bases outside the gene matches: 8. The CDR3 runs to 17 residues. In DNA form, the CDR3 reads TGCGCCAGCAGCTTGGGGCCGGGACAGGGGGCTTGGGAGACCCAGTACTTC. Its protein is CASSLGPGQGAWETQYF.

V and J are TRBV29-1 and TRBJ1-3; no clear D gene. Trimming left V 2 bases short and J 4 bases short, with 3 bases between. This CDR3 has 11 residues. CDR1 SQVTM and CDR2 ANQGSEA come from the germline V gene. CDR3: CSVEQGNTIYF. The DNA of the CDR3 is TGCAGCGTTGAACAGGGAAACACCATATATTTT.

Here the CDR3 reads CASRQTGGAEYTF. Written as DNA, the CDR3 is TGTGCCAGCAGGCAGACAGGGGGCGCAGAATACACCTTC. The J gene is TRBJ1-2, the V gene TRBV5-4; 10 positions match TRBD1. This CDR3 region has 13 residues. The V and J ends lost 5 bases and 11 bases, in that order; junction bases with no gene match: 9. Germline V lookup: CDR1 SGHNT, CDR2 YYREEE (reference sequence).

Remarks on this clone: The same CDR3 arises from other DNA sequences in this sample as well. The J gene is TRBJ1-2, the V gene TRBV6-1, with 9 bases that match TRBD1. The CDR3 covers 16 residues. With 2 bases clipped from V and 3 bases from J, the junction kept 7 bases outside the gene matches. In germline, CDR1 is MNHNS, CDR2 SASEGT. The chain's CDR3 is CASSESGQGLYYGYTF. CDR3 bases: TGTGCCAGCAGTGAATCGGGACAGGGACTGTACTATGGCTACACCTTC.

This chain joins TRBV6-5 and TRBJ2-5; 9 nucleotides line up with TRBD1. The CDR3 contains 14 residues. CDR1 and CDR2 (germline): MNHEY, SVGAGI. V trimming: 5 bases; J trimming: 4 bases; junction bases outside the gene matches: 5. For the CDR3, the DNA is TGTGCCAGCAGTCCATTGACAGGGGGAGAGACCCAGTACTTC. Its translation: CASSPLTGGETQYF.

V gene TRBV5-5 combines with J gene TRBJ1-3, with D unresolved. Trimming shortened V by 0 bases and J by 0 bases, and 4 bases separated the two germline ends. CDR3 length: 14 residues. Germline V CDR1 and CDR2: SGHKS, YYEKEE (reference sequence). CDR3: CASSLGNSGNTIYF. The CDR3 DNA is TGTGCCAGCAGCTTGGGTAACTCTGGAAACACCATATATTTT.